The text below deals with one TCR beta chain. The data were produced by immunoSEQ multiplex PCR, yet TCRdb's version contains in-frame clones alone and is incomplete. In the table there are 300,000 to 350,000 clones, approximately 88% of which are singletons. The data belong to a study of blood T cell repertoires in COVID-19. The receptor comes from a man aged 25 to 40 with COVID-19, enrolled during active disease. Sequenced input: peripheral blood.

CDR3 in amino acids: CASSPAGQADGEQFF. DNA of the CDR3: TGTGCCAGCAGCCCAGCGGGACAGGCGGACGGTGAGCAGTTCTTC. The rearrangement joins TRBV4-2 to TRBJ2-1; D possibly corresponds to TRBD1 (8 bases). Germline values: CDR1 LGHNA, CDR2 YNFKEQ. The V and J ends lost 4 bases and 9 bases respectively, with 19 bases between them. This CDR3 is 15 amino acids long.